This T cell receptor (beta chain) appears in the sequencing data of a study of CD8 T cells in ankylosing spondylitis. There are many counts of this clonotype. TCRdb re-called the 5' RACE reads with MiXCR, one entry per CDR3 protein. The sample lists 180,000 or so distinct CDR3 sequences, 11% occurring once. The germline gives CDR1 KGHSH, CDR2 LQKENI. The CDR3 is 13 amino acids. V was shortened by 6 bases and J by 5 bases, with 10 bases between the two germline ends. The clonotype originates from a male donor with ankylosing spondylitis or in good health (not recorded which). This sequence joins TRBV18 and TRBJ2-2, with D unclear. Source material: blood, either unsorted or a sorted T cell fraction (not recorded which). This CDR3 reads CASSSGRTGELFF. DNA for the CDR3: TGTGCCAGCTCCTCGGGCAGGACCGGGGAGCTGTTTTTT.